The rows below give T cell receptor beta chains drawn from one sample of a study of shared clonotypes between healthy human individuals. The table came from immunoSEQ multiplex PCR; TCRdb's copy has only in-frame clones and leaves some out. The profile shows some 500,000 clones, more than 95% of them singletons. Material for sequencing was naive CD4+ T cells sorted from blood. The origin of the receptors is a woman in her 30s in good health. CDR3s include the opening cysteine and the closing phenylalanine or tryptophan. D genes are given only for firm matches. The size entry is marked missing in some rows and otherwise reads once, few, many or a size class.

cdr3_length clone_size d_call j_call v_call cdr3_aa cdr3_nt
11 NA NA TRBJ1-2 TRBV19 CASGDTYGYTF TGTGCCAGTGGGGACACCTATGGCTACACCTTC
15 once NA TRBJ2-7 TRBV5-1 CASSFTGTNSYEQYF TGCGCCAGCAGCTTCACCGGGACCAACTCCTACGAGCAGTACTTC
15 NA TRBD1 TRBJ2-7 TRBV5-4 CASSLPGQSSYEQYF TGTGCCAGCAGCCTACCGGGACAGTCCTCTTACGAGCAGTACTTC
13 NA NA TRBJ2-7 TRBV18 CASSPSLTYEQYF TGTGCCAGCTCACCATCTCTTACCTACGAGCAGTACTTC
13 NA NA TRBJ1-5 TRBV28 CASSLRAIVPQHF TGTGCCAGCAGTTTAAGGGCGATAGTCCCCCAGCATTTT
13 NA NA TRBJ1-2 TRBV25-1 CASRMGGAAGYTF TGTGCCAGCAGGATGGGGGGCGCGGCTGGCTACACCTTC
16 NA TRBD2 TRBJ2-1 TRBV4-2 CASSQDAAGGYNEQFF TGTGCCAGCAGCCAAGATGCGGCGGGGGGGTACAATGAGCAGTTCTTC
15 NA TRBD2 TRBJ2-7 TRBV9 CASSVGAGGAYEQYF TGTGCCAGCAGCGTAGGGGCGGGAGGGGCCTACGAGCAGTACTTC
15 NA NA TRBJ2-2 TRBV14 CASSQEYRNTGELFF TGTGCCAGCAGCCAAGAATACCGTAACACCGGGGAGCTGTTTTTT
14 NA TRBD1 TRBJ1-6 TRBV6-6 CASNPGTGWSPLHF TGTGCCAGCAACCCCGGGACAGGGTGGTCACCCCTCCACTTT
14 NA NA TRBJ1-4 TRBV18 CASSTGNIGEKLFF TGTGCCAGCTCAACGGGCAATATAGGGGAAAAACTGTTTTTT
17 NA NA TRBJ1-4 TRBV21-1 CASRSHCYKVHNEKLFF TGTGCCAGCAGATCACATTGCTACAAGGTGCATAATGAAAAACTGTTTTTT
15 NA TRBD1 TRBJ1-4 TRBV27 CASAPTGQGGEKLFF TGTGCCAGCGCCCCAACGGGACAGGGAGGTGAAAAACTGTTTTTT
16 once TRBD2 TRBJ2-7 TRBV10-3 CAISEGRGRATYEQYF TGTGCCATCAGTGAGGGCCGCGGGAGAGCAACCTACGAGCAGTACTTC
13 NA TRBD2 TRBJ2-7 TRBV29-1 CSVWWEGSYEQYF TGCAGCGTTTGGTGGGAGGGTTCCTACGAGCAGTACTTC
14 NA TRBD1 TRBJ2-7 TRBV6-5 CASSYSGQGYEQYF TGTGCCAGCAGTTACTCTGGACAGGGCTACGAGCAGTACTTC
15 NA TRBD1 TRBJ1-1 TRBV19 CASSPGDREVTEAFF TGTGCCAGTAGTCCTGGGGACAGGGAGGTCACTGAAGCTTTCTTT
15 NA NA TRBJ1-1 TRBV7-9 CASSSYRDLNTEAFF TGTGCCAGCAGCTCCTACAGGGATCTGAACACTGAAGCTTTCTTT
12 NA NA TRBJ2-1 TRBV2 CASIETRGEQFF TGTGCCAGCATTGAGACCAGGGGTGAGCAGTTCTTC
16 NA TRBD1 TRBJ2-7 TRBV4-2 CASSQDPDRGYYEQYF TGTGCCAGCAGCCAAGATCCAGACAGGGGGTACTACGAGCAGTACTTC
17 NA TRBD2 TRBJ2-1 TRBV4-1 CASSPIEREGSYNEQFF TGCGCCAGCAGCCCCATCGAGCGGGAGGGCTCCTACAATGAGCAGTTCTTC
16 NA NA TRBJ1-5 TRBV18 CASSLSHGYSNQPQHF TGTGCCAGCTCATTGTCCCACGGGTATAGCAATCAGCCCCAGCATTTT
14 NA NA TRBJ2-7 TRBV6-1 CASATGHNSYEQYF TGTGCCAGCGCCACAGGGCATAACTCCTACGAGCAGTACTTC
14 NA TRBD1 TRBJ1-1 TRBV29-1 CSVGRSTGGTEAFF TGCAGCGTTGGTAGGAGCACAGGGGGAACTGAAGCTTTCTTT